This T cell receptor (beta chain) was obtained from a study of Ad26.COV2.S vaccination and SARS-CoV-2 variants (TCRdb year 2021). A note on the overall study: The specificity and breadth of SARS-CoV-2-reactive T cell receptors after Ad26.COV2.S vaccination were assessed by TCRbeta repertoire sequencing. A total of roughly 32 samples were included in the TCR-sequenced set, comprising around 19 Ad26.COV2.S vaccine recipients, 5 placebo recipients and 8 SARS-CoV-2 convalescent individuals.

As regards this clone: The antigen this receptor binds is unknown. It has no much larger one-base neighbor in the sample; base qualities were not kept.

Results the study describes overall, beyond this receptor: Non-spike TCR breadth was comparable between vaccine and placebo recipients, consistent with the vaccine containing only spike. Substantial breadth of spike-specific CD8+ and CD4+ T cell responses was reported after vaccination. The authors noted that the TCR breadth and depth analyses may have underestimated total T cell responses. Ad26.COV2.S recipients had higher spike-specific TCR breadth than placebo recipients (P = 0.0014).

The time point tag for this specimen amounts to: individuals recovered from natural SARS-CoV-2 infection. The CDR1 and CDR2 encoded by the germline V gene (reference sequence) are MNHEY and SMNVEV. Measured from the cysteine to the phenylalanine, the CDR3 is 13 residues long. Of all the DNA, just the CDR3 is kept, 39 bases in frame from base 1. The junction shows trimming of 2 bases on V and 4 bases on J, plus 8 bases between the germline ends. TCRbeta CDR3 regions were sequenced with the immunoSEQ Assay. After extraction, genomic DNA underwent amplification by bias-controlled multiplex PCR, followed by high-throughput sequencing. The study's processing was this. To quantify the absolute abundance of every unique TCRbeta CDR3 region, sequences were collapsed and filtered. T cell fraction was estimated by normalizing TCRbeta template counts to usable DNA, which was measured by amplifying reference genes present in all nucleated cells. Repertoire TCRs were annotated as SARS-CoV-2-specific by exact matching of V gene, CDR3 amino acid sequence and J gene to a known reactive TCR set. The reference SARS-CoV-2 TCR set came from MIRA and was filtered for enrichment in COVID-19-positive ImmuneCODE repertoires, removing public or cross-reactive TCRs. Using the MIRA antigens, annotated TCRs were further analysed by specific ORF or by position within an ORF. Breadth was defined as the number of annotated unique rearrangements divided by the total number of unique productive rearrangements, and depth was defined as the summed frequency of the annotated unique rearrangements. Group comparisons of TCR breadth used two-sided Wilcoxon rank-sum tests. The table was pulled from immuneACCESS by TCRdb, which kept in-frame rearrangements only. Such tables lose some clones; where checked, under half of the loss comes from unresolved V genes, and the rest has no known cause. Clone size and V and J calls were adopted from that table, with D and trimming inferred from the DNA. This sample gives about 87,000 clones in total; about four fifths of them show up just once. The top ten clonotypes cover more than 15% of the sample.

The chain links TRBV27 with TRBJ1-1; TRBD1 could be the D gene, as 5 bases match. The TCR was taken from a human donor who had recovered from COVID-19. The input for sequencing was peripheral blood, taken after recovery from COVID-19. The CDR3 here reads CASSLGRATEAFF. In nucleotides, the sequence is TGTGCCAGCAGTTTAGGCAGGGCCACTGAAGCTTTCTTT.